The 19 T cell receptor beta chains below all came from one sample that was sequenced in a study of control samples from healthy donors and cancer patients. Some clones are missing from TCRdb's copy, which holds only in-frame ones; the method was immunoSEQ multiplex PCR. The sample includes about 71,000 clones, just under 90% of them seen just once. Sequencing was performed on PBMCs. The source is a man between 60 and 75 years old with lung cancer.

In DNA form, the CDR3 reads TGTGCCAGCAGTGACCCGGGACATAATTATCTGCCCCAGCATTTT. The encoded protein is CASSDPGHNYLPQHF. V gene TRBV6-1 combines with J gene TRBJ1-5, with D possibly matching TRBD1 (6 bases). Trimming left V 3 bases short and J 9 bases short, with 18 bases between. This CDR3 region has 15 residues. Per germline, CDR1 MNHNS and CDR2 SASEGT.

The chain links TRBV9 to TRBJ2-2, with D uncertain. CDR3 length: 16 residues. V lost 0 bases to trimming and J lost 4 bases, with 13 bases between them. Germline CDR1 is SGDLS and CDR2 is YYNGEE. The CDR3 DNA reads TGTGCCAGCAGCGTAGATCAAACAATTCGCACCGGGGAGCTGTTTTTT. This gives the protein CASSVDQTIRTGELFF.

This clone came up once. This rearrangement joins TRBV7-3 to TRBJ1-2; D may be TRBD1 (5 bases). Deletions cut 2 bases from V and 7 bases from J, with 11 bases between. Germline CDR1 reads SGHTA; CDR2 reads FQGTGA. This CDR3 spans 13 amino acids. CDR3 residues: CASSLGGLAGYTF. As DNA, the CDR3 is TGTGCCAGCAGCTTAGGGGGTCTGGCTGGCTACACCTTC. Full variable domain (missing parts from reference TRBV7-3 and TRBJ1-2): GAGVSQTPSNKVTEKGKYVELRCDPISGHTALYWYRQSLGQGPEFLIYFQGTGAADDSGLPNDRFFAVRPEGSVSTLKIQRTERGDSAVYLCASSLGGLAGYTFGSGTRLTVV.

CDR3 residues: CASSQVGFPLSGNTIYF. The CDR3 DNA sequence: TGCGCCAGCAGCCAAGTTGGATTCCCCCTCTCTGGAAACACCATATATTTT. This rearrangement joins TRBV4-1 to TRBJ1-3, with D hard to call. V was pared by 1 base and J by 0 bases, with 13 bases between. The V gene's germline CDR1 is MGHRA and CDR2 YSYEKL. CDR3 length: 17 amino acids.

In its sample, this clone was seen once. The gene calls are TRBV7-2 and TRBJ2-2, with 7 bases matching TRBD1. J gave up 7 bases and V 5 bases, and 13 bases lay outside the gene matches. This CDR3 is 16 amino acids long. CDR1 is SGHTA, CDR2 FQGNSA, per germline. CDR3 sequence reads: CASSQPRDRARGELFF. DNA for the CDR3: TGTGCCAGCAGCCAACCCCGCGACAGGGCTCGCGGGGAGCTGTTTTTT.

This rearrangement joins TRBV19 to TRBJ1-4; D is undetermined. V lost 3 bases and J 0 bases, leaving 14 bases between the germline ends. This CDR3 is 17 amino acids long. Germline V CDR1 and CDR2: LNHDA, SQIVND (reference sequence). The CDR3, as DNA: TGTGCCAGTAGTATCAGGCAGGATCTTTCAACTAATGAAAAACTGTTTTTT. Its protein is CASSIRQDLSTNEKLFF.

The chain has TRBV24-1 and TRBJ2-3; D remains ambiguous. The V gene's germline CDR1 is KGHDR and CDR2 SFDVKD. V gave up 9 bases and J gave up 3 bases, with 9 bases separating them. CDR3 length equals 12 residues. In DNA form, the CDR3 reads TGTGCCACCGGCGCCTTGACAGATACGCAGTATTTT. Its protein is CATGALTDTQYF.

This clone was seen just once. The chain couples TRBV5-1 to TRBJ2-6; no firm D call. The CDR3 contains 14 residues. V was clipped by 1 base and J by 2 bases, with 4 bases between them. CDR1 is SGHRS, CDR2 YFSETQ, per germline. The CDR3 sequence is CASSLSAGANVLTF. The CDR3 nucleotides read TGCGCCAGCAGCTTGTCGGCTGGGGCCAACGTCCTGACTTTC. Variable domain in full (rest from reference TRBV5-1 and TRBJ2-6): KAGVTQTPRYLIKTRGQQVTLSCSPISGHRSVSWYQQTPGQGLQFLFEYFSETQRNKGNFPGRFSGRQFSNSRSEMNVSTLELGDSALYLCASSLSAGANVLTFGAGSRLTVL.

This clone has a handful of counts. The rearrangement uses TRBV11-3 and TRBJ2-3; possibly TRBD2 for D (6 bases). CDR3 size: 14 residues. V was trimmed by 4 bases and J by 7 bases, leaving 15 bases between them. Germline CDR1 SGHNT, CDR2 YENEEA. DNA for the CDR3: TGTGCCAGCAGCTCCGGGACTTCCTCGAATACGCAGTATTTT. Its protein product is CASSSGTSSNTQYF.

This chain joins TRBV29-1 and TRBJ2-5; 8 bases line up with TRBD1. The ends lost 6 bases at V and 0 bases at J; junction bases unmatched: 0. The germline CDR1 and CDR2 sequences are SQVTM and ANQGSEA. CDR3 length: 12 residues. CDR3 DNA: TGCAGCGTCAGGGGGCACCAAGAGACCCAGTACTTC. Translation gives CSVRGHQETQYF.

This clone was observed once. A junction end diverges from the germline sequence, so it may reflect a read error. The same CDR3 can be traced to other DNA sequences in this sample. The CDR3 protein is CASSRSGNQPQHF. In nucleotides, the CDR3 is TGTGCCAGCAGCCGGAGTGGCAATCAACCCCAGCATTTT. The chain joins TRBV5-6 to TRBJ1-5; D gene ambiguous. This CDR3 has 13 residues. CDR1 is SGHDT and CDR2 is YYEEEE in the germline V gene.

This chain links TRBV11-2 with TRBJ1-4; no clear D gene. Trimming pared 5 bases from V and 5 bases from J, leaving 12 bases between. The length of the CDR3 is 14 residues. The germline V gene encodes CDR1 SGHAT and CDR2 FQNNGV. The CDR3 is CASSPVRPNEKLFF. The CDR3 nucleotides are TGTGCCAGCAGCCCCGTTAGGCCCAATGAAAAACTGTTTTTT.

V is TRBV6-5 and J is TRBJ1-5, with D maybe TRBD1 (5 bases). The CDR3 is 12 amino acids. V was shortened by 6 bases and J by 11 bases, with 14 bases between the two germline ends. Germline V CDR1 and CDR2: MNHEY, SVGAGI. For the CDR3, the DNA is TGTGCCAGCAGCGGCAGGGATCTAGCCCAGCATTTT. This translates into CASSGRDLAQHF.

CDR3 nucleotides: TGTGCCAGCAGCCAGGGCCTCTCCACTGAAGCTTTCTTT. This codes for CASSQGLSTEAFF. The chain employs TRBV14 and TRBJ1-1; D remains unclear. Germline loops: CDR1 SGHDN, CDR2 FVKESK. V was shortened by 3 bases and J by 4 bases, with 9 bases between the two germline ends. The CDR3 covers 13 residues.

For the CDR3, the DNA is TGCGCCAGCAGCTTCGCGACTACACTACAAGAGACCCAGTACTTC. Translating gives CASSFATTLQETQYF. The chain recombines TRBV5-1 with TRBJ2-5, with D tentatively TRBD2 (5 bases). Germline assignment: CDR1 SGHRS and CDR2 YFSETQ. Trimming stripped 2 bases from V and 2 bases from J, with 13 bases between. The CDR3 has 15 amino acids. Full variable domain (rest looked up from reference TRBV5-1 and TRBJ2-5): KAGVTQTPRYLIKTRGQQVTLSCSPISGHRSVSWYQQTPGQGLQFLFEYFSETQRNKGNFPGRFSGRQFSNSRSEMNVSTLELGDSALYLCASSFATTLQETQYFGPGTRLLVL.

The chain is built from TRBV7-9 and TRBJ1-1, with D possibly being TRBD1 (6 bases). Germline CDR1 SEHNR, CDR2 FQNEAQ (reference sequence). Trimming took off 7 bases at V and 4 bases at J, with 16 bases between the two ends. The CDR3 extends over 14 amino acids. The DNA of the CDR3 is TGTGCCAGCACCCGGGAGGGGGTAGGCACTGAAGCTTTCTTT. Protein: CASTREGVGTEAFF.

The gene calls are TRBV4-1 and TRBJ2-5; 10 nucleotides line up with TRBD1. This CDR3 spans 17 amino acids. CDR1 and CDR2 (germline): MGHRA, YSYEKL. Trimming at V came to 0 bases and at J to 3 bases, leaving 7 bases not matched to a gene. The CDR3 sequence is CASSQDRDRGVKETQYF. CDR3 nucleotide sequence: TGCGCCAGCAGCCAAGATAGGGACAGGGGAGTAAAAGAGACCCAGTACTTC.

The DNA for the CDR3 is TGTGCCAGCGTCCGGGGCAGGGGAAGAGACTATGGCTACACCTTC. Amino acids: CASVRGRGRDYGYTF. V gene TRBV6-5 combines with J gene TRBJ1-2; D possibly corresponds to TRBD1 (6 bases). The CDR3 runs to 15 residues. Germline V gene lookup returns CDR1 MNHEY and CDR2 SVGAGI. Trimming removed 8 bases at V and 3 bases at J, with 19 bases between.

The chain has TRBV18 and TRBJ1-4; D is ambiguous. Trimming stripped 1 base from V and 3 bases from J, with 9 bases between. Per germline, CDR1 KGHSH and CDR2 LQKENI. The CDR3 has 15 amino acids. The CDR3 DNA follows: TGTGCCAGCTCACCACGGGGAAGCCCTAATGAAAAACTGTTTTTT. Translating gives CASSPRGSPNEKLFF.